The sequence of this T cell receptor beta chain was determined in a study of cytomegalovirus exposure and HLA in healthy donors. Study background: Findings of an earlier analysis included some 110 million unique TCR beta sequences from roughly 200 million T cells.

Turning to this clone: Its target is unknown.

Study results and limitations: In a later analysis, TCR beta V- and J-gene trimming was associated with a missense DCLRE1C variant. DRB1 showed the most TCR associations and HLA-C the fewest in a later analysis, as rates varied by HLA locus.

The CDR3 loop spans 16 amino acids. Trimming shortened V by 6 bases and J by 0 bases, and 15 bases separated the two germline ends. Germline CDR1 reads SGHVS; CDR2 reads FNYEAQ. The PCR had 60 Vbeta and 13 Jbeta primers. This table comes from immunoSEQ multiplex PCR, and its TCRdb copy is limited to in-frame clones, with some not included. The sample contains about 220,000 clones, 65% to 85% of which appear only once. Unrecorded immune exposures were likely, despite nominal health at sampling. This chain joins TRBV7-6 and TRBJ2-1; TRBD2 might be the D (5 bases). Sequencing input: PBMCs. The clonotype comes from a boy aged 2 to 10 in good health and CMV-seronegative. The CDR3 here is CASSPLARSSYNEQFF. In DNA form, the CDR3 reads TGTGCCAGCAGTCCTTTAGCGAGGAGCTCCTACAATGAGCAGTTCTTC. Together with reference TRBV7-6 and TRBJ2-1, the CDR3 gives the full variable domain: GAGVSQSPRYKVTKRGQDVALRCDPISGHVSLYWYRQALGQGPEFLTYFNYEAQQDKSGLPNDRFSAERPEGSISTLTIQRTEQRDSAMYRCASSPLARSSYNEQFFGPGTRLTVL.